Each of the 2 T cell receptor beta chains below was sequenced from the same sample in a study of CD8+ T cells in alopecia areata (dated by TCRdb to the late 2010s). The treatment or condition label, as the study defines it: oral pan-JAK inhibitor, 5-10 mg twice daily. Receptor amplification or capture employed the immunoSEQ multiplex PCR assay. For TCR sequencing, RNA was extracted from every sample and reverse transcribed into cDNA to serve as template. Drawn from immuneACCESS, this table holds only the in-frame rearrangements with V and J called that TCRdb kept. Clones are partly lost; checked studies trace under half to an unresolved V gene and leave the rest unexplained. In all, the sample holds about 260,000 clones, and roughly 60% of those were seen once. The ten largest make up about 0.89% of the sample. The sequences come from CD4+ T cells sorted from blood, collected at approximately week 51, from a patient treated with tofacitinib. Receptors originate from a human donor with alopecia areata.

V is TRBV14 and J is TRBJ1-6; TRBD1 agrees at 8 bases. The germline gives CDR1 SGHDN, CDR2 FVKESK. This CDR3 is built from 14 residues. J lost 7 bases, V lost 3 bases, and 2 bases had no gene match. The CDR3 here is CASSQTGDNSPLHF. In DNA form, the CDR3 reads TGTGCCAGCAGCCAGACAGGGGACAATTCACCCCTCCACTTT.

CDR3 loop: CASSHLGAGGNQPQHF. CDR3 DNA sequence: TGCGCCAGCAGCCATCTAGGGGCGGGAGGCAATCAGCCCCAGCATTTT. The chain carries TRBV4-1 and TRBJ1-5; a possible D gene is TRBD1 (5 bases). V gave up 3 bases and J gave up 2 bases, with 14 bases separating them. Germline CDR1 MGHRA, CDR2 YSYEKL. The CDR3 runs 16 residues.